This T cell receptor beta chain appears in the sequencing data of a study of beta chain features in type 1 diabetes. As for the study in general: All samples combined gave 107,917,701 sorted cells for examination.

The study reverse transcribed the entire isolated RNA, so it sequenced expressed TCRB transcripts. Profiled with immunoSEQ multiplex PCR; TCRdb holds only in-frame clones, not every one. The table records over 15,000 clones, 50% of them present only once. Losses at the gene ends were 10 bases for V and 9 bases for J; bases not matched to a gene: 12. The CDR3 covers 12 residues. The germline gives CDR1 MNHNS, CDR2 SASEGT. The sample taken for sequencing was stem cell memory CD4+ T cells from blood. This chain uses TRBV6-1 with TRBJ2-7, with TRBD1 matching 7 bases. This TCR was recovered from a young man in good health. The CDR3 loop reads CATQGSPRVQYF. The CDR3 nucleotides read TGTGCCACACAGGGGAGCCCTAGAGTGCAGTACTTC.